This T cell receptor beta chain stems from a study of T cells after yellow fever vaccination. MiXCR, run by TCRdb on the 5' RACE reads, gives a single entry per CDR3 protein. In the table there are about 260,000 distinct CDR3 sequences, under 15% of which are singletons. Worth noting for this clonotype: As yet, its antigen is unknown.

The CDR3 totals 13 residues. From germline, CDR1 is SGHTA and CDR2 FQGNSA. V lost 7 bases to trimming and J lost 5 bases; unmatched junction nucleotides: 6. Findings and caveats of the study: Abundant bulk-population clonotypes could contaminate the FACS-sorted repertoires.

This chain uses TRBV7-2 with TRBJ2-3, with 7 nucleotides matching TRBD2. The source material was CD4+ T cells sorted from PBMCs, sampled 45 days after the yellow fever booster vaccination. This TCR was sampled from a man aged 30 to 39 who received the YFV17D yellow fever vaccine. The CDR3 bases are TGTGCCAGCACCCGGTGGGGGGGAGATACGCAGTATTTT. Its protein is CASTRWGGDTQYF.